A selection of T cell receptor beta chains follows, all from one sample in a study of blood T cell repertoires in COVID-19. Sequenced by immunoSEQ multiplex PCR; TCRdb stores in-frame clones only, minus some. The sample records about 210,000 clones, almost 85% being singletons. The sample taken for sequencing was peripheral blood. The source is a woman between 45 and 65 years old with active or convalescent COVID-19. Both conserved end residues are part of each CDR3. D genes are given only for firm matches. Clone sizes are given selectively: once, few, many, or a class where the clone is expanded.

CDR3 length: 13; clone size: -; D gene: -; J gene: TRBJ1-2; V gene: TRBV3-1/TRBV3-2; CDR3 DNA: TGTGCCAGCAGCCAAGAGGTGCGCTATGGCTACACCTTC; CDR3 protein: CASSQEVRYGYTF
CDR3 length: 13; clone size: -; D gene: -; J gene: TRBJ1-5; V gene: TRBV6-5; CDR3 DNA: TGTGCCAGCAGGCTAAATAGCAATCAGCCCCAGCATTTT; CDR3 protein: CASRLNSNQPQHF
CDR3 length: 16; clone size: -; D gene: -; J gene: TRBJ1-5; V gene: TRBV5-8; CDR3 DNA: TGTGCCAGCAGCTTGCGTCGCGGAAATAGCAATCAGCCCCAGCATTTT; CDR3 protein: CASSLRRGNSNQPQHF
CDR3 length: 14; clone size: -; D gene: -; J gene: TRBJ1-5; V gene: TRBV27; CDR3 DNA: TGTGCCAGCAGTGCATACAATAGCAATCAGCCCCAGCATTTT; CDR3 protein: CASSAYNSNQPQHF
CDR3 length: 17; clone size: -; D gene: TRBD1; J gene: TRBJ2-2; V gene: TRBV4-1; CDR3 DNA: TGCGCCAGCAGCCAAGGTGGTAACAGGGGGCAGACCGGGGAGCTGTTTTTT; CDR3 protein: CASSQGGNRGQTGELFF
CDR3 length: 18; clone size: -; D gene: -; J gene: TRBJ2-4; V gene: TRBV3-1/TRBV3-2; CDR3 DNA: TGTGCCAGCAGCCAAGGGCCGGGTACCACGCTAGCCAAAAACATTCAGTACTTC; CDR3 protein: CASSQGPGTTLAKNIQYF
CDR3 length: 14; clone size: few; D gene: TRBD1; J gene: TRBJ1-2; V gene: TRBV28; CDR3 DNA: TGTGCCAGCAGCGGGACAGCCACTAACTATGGCTACACCTTC; CDR3 protein: CASSGTATNYGYTF
CDR3 length: 16; clone size: -; D gene: -; J gene: TRBJ2-3; V gene: TRBV28; CDR3 DNA: TGTGCCAGCAGTTTTCTTGTCCTCACGGGCACAGATACGCAGTATTTT; CDR3 protein: CASSFLVLTGTDTQYF
CDR3 length: 16; clone size: -; D gene: -; J gene: TRBJ2-3; V gene: TRBV6-5; CDR3 DNA: TGTGCCAGCAGTTCCTCTACTTTTGTCAGGGCAGATACGCAGTATTTT; CDR3 protein: CASSSSTFVRADTQYF
CDR3 length: 17; clone size: -; D gene: TRBD2; J gene: TRBJ2-1; V gene: TRBV4-1; CDR3 DNA: TGCGCCAGCAGCCAAGACCTAACTAGCGGAGGAAACAATGAGCAGTTCTTC; CDR3 protein: CASSQDLTSGGNNEQFF
CDR3 length: 16; clone size: -; D gene: TRBD1; J gene: TRBJ1-3; V gene: TRBV11-2; CDR3 DNA: TGTGCCAGCAGCTTAGATCGGACAGGGACTGGAAACACCATATATTTT; CDR3 protein: CASSLDRTGTGNTIYF
CDR3 length: 12; clone size: -; D gene: -; J gene: TRBJ1-4; V gene: TRBV5-1; CDR3 DNA: TGCGCCAGCAGCTTGAGCGATGAAAAACTGTTTTTT; CDR3 protein: CASSLSDEKLFF
CDR3 length: 12; clone size: -; D gene: -; J gene: TRBJ2-7; V gene: TRBV11-2; CDR3 DNA: TGTGCCAGCAGCTTAGCAGTCTACGAGCAGTACTTC; CDR3 protein: CASSLAVYEQYF
CDR3 length: 11; clone size: -; D gene: -; J gene: TRBJ2-3; V gene: TRBV12-3/TRBV12-4; CDR3 DNA: TGTGCCAGCAGCTACACAGATACGCAGTATTTT; CDR3 protein: CASSYTDTQYF
CDR3 length: 17; clone size: -; D gene: -; J gene: TRBJ2-2; V gene: TRBV18; CDR3 DNA: TGTGCCAGCTCACCAAGGGTCACAGGCTTGAACACCGGGGAGCTGTTTTTT; CDR3 protein: CASSPRVTGLNTGELFF
CDR3 length: 16; clone size: -; D gene: TRBD1; J gene: TRBJ2-2; V gene: TRBV7-3; CDR3 DNA: TGTGCCAGCAGCGCCCCGACAGGGGGCAGTACCGGGGAGCTGTTTTTT; CDR3 protein: CASSAPTGGSTGELFF
CDR3 length: 13; clone size: -; D gene: -; J gene: TRBJ1-1; V gene: TRBV6-5; CDR3 DNA: TGTGCCAGCAACATACGGGGGGGCGCGGAAGCTTTCTTT; CDR3 protein: CASNIRGGAEAFF
CDR3 length: 13; clone size: -; D gene: -; J gene: TRBJ1-3; V gene: TRBV11-2; CDR3 DNA: TGTGCCAGCAGCCCAGACAGGCTCGGCACCATATATTTT; CDR3 protein: CASSPDRLGTIYF
CDR3 length: 14; clone size: -; D gene: -; J gene: TRBJ1-4; V gene: TRBV21-1; CDR3 DNA: TGTGCCAGGGGGGAGGGAGTAACTAATGAAAAACTGTTTTTT; CDR3 protein: CARGEGVTNEKLFF
CDR3 length: 13; clone size: -; D gene: TRBD1; J gene: TRBJ1-2; V gene: TRBV6-5; CDR3 DNA: TGTGCCAGCAGGAGACAGGGAGTCAATGGCTACACCTTC; CDR3 protein: CASRRQGVNGYTF
CDR3 length: 14; clone size: -; D gene: -; J gene: TRBJ1-6; V gene: TRBV5-1; CDR3 DNA: TGCGCCAGCAGACGGGACAACGCCAATTCACCCCTCCACTTT; CDR3 protein: CASRRDNANSPLHF
CDR3 length: 13; clone size: -; D gene: -; J gene: TRBJ2-7; V gene: TRBV24-1; CDR3 DNA: TGTGCCACCGCCGGGACTGGCCTCGGCGAGCAGTACTTC; CDR3 protein: CATAGTGLGEQYF
CDR3 length: 14; clone size: -; D gene: TRBD1; J gene: TRBJ1-2; V gene: TRBV24-1; CDR3 DNA: TGTGCCACCAGTGAGACAGGGGGTAACTATGGCTACACCTTC; CDR3 protein: CATSETGGNYGYTF
CDR3 length: 11; clone size: -; D gene: -; J gene: TRBJ2-3; V gene: TRBV12-3/TRBV12-4; CDR3 DNA: TGTGCCAGCAGTTACTCCGGGACGCAGTATTTT; CDR3 protein: CASSYSGTQYF
CDR3 length: 14; clone size: -; D gene: TRBD1; J gene: TRBJ1-2; V gene: TRBV18; CDR3 DNA: TGTGCCAGCTCACCCAGGGGGGACGGCTATGGCTACACCTTC; CDR3 protein: CASSPRGDGYGYTF
CDR3 length: 15; clone size: -; D gene: -; J gene: TRBJ1-5; V gene: TRBV19; CDR3 DNA: TGTGCCAGTAGGCCTGACTTCGGGAGCAGGCAGCCCCAGCATTTT; CDR3 protein: CASRPDFGSRQPQHF
CDR3 length: 11; clone size: -; D gene: -; J gene: TRBJ2-7; V gene: TRBV28; CDR3 DNA: TGTGCCAGCAGTTTCCGAGACGAGCAGTACTTC; CDR3 protein: CASSFRDEQYF
CDR3 length: 14; clone size: -; D gene: -; J gene: TRBJ1-6; V gene: TRBV28; CDR3 DNA: TGTGCCAGCAGTCCGATGCCCCCGGGGGAGCCCCTCCACTTT; CDR3 protein: CASSPMPPGEPLHF
CDR3 length: 13; clone size: -; D gene: -; J gene: TRBJ2-5; V gene: TRBV5-6; CDR3 DNA: TGTGCCAGCAGCCTCCCGGGTAGAGAGACCCAGTACTTC; CDR3 protein: CASSLPGRETQYF
CDR3 length: 12; clone size: -; D gene: -; J gene: TRBJ1-6; V gene: TRBV5-1; CDR3 DNA: TGCGCCAGCAGCTCCACTGATTCACCCCTCCACTTT; CDR3 protein: CASSSTDSPLHF
CDR3 length: 16; clone size: -; D gene: -; J gene: TRBJ2-5; V gene: TRBV4-1; CDR3 DNA: TGCGCCAGCAGCCATCCCAGGGGTTCAAGGGGAGAGACCCAGTACTTC; CDR3 protein: CASSHPRGSRGETQYF
CDR3 length: 17; clone size: -; D gene: TRBD2; J gene: TRBJ2-4; V gene: TRBV19; CDR3 DNA: TGTGCCAGTACCCTCGGCTGGGAGGGGCAAGCCAAAAACATTCAGTACTTC; CDR3 protein: CASTLGWEGQAKNIQYF
CDR3 length: 15; clone size: -; D gene: -; J gene: TRBJ2-5; V gene: TRBV11-2; CDR3 DNA: TGTGCCAGCAGGGGTTTGGGAGCAGGTCAAGAGACCCAGTACTTC; CDR3 protein: CASRGLGAGQETQYF
CDR3 length: 15; clone size: many; D gene: TRBD1; J gene: TRBJ2-3; V gene: TRBV7-2; CDR3 DNA: TGTGCCAGCAGCGATGGGACAGGGAATACAGATACGCAGTATTTT; CDR3 protein: CASSDGTGNTDTQYF
CDR3 length: 15; clone size: -; D gene: TRBD1; J gene: TRBJ2-1; V gene: TRBV11-1; CDR3 DNA: TGTGCCAGCAGCTCGCAGGGGGTTACCTACAATGAGCAGTTCTTC; CDR3 protein: CASSSQGVTYNEQFF
CDR3 length: 16; clone size: -; D gene: TRBD1; J gene: TRBJ2-2; V gene: TRBV11-3; CDR3 DNA: TGTGCCAGCAGCACTGGCGGGGACAGGGAAACCGGGGAGCTGTTTTTT; CDR3 protein: CASSTGGDRETGELFF
CDR3 length: 16; clone size: -; D gene: TRBD1; J gene: TRBJ1-1; V gene: TRBV10-2; CDR3 DNA: TGCGCCAGCAGTGAGGTAAGACAGGGATGGAACACTGAAGCTTTCTTT; CDR3 protein: CASSEVRQGWNTEAFF
CDR3 length: 15; clone size: once; D gene: -; J gene: TRBJ1-5; V gene: TRBV6-6; CDR3 DNA: TGTGCCAGCAGCCGAGACACTTATAGCAATCAGCCCCAGCATTTT; CDR3 protein: CASSRDTYSNQPQHF
CDR3 length: 16; clone size: -; D gene: -; J gene: TRBJ2-1; V gene: TRBV6-4; CDR3 DNA: TGTGCCAGCAGTCTGAAACGAAGGACTGATTTCAATGAGCAGTTCTTC; CDR3 protein: CASSLKRRTDFNEQFF
CDR3 length: 13; clone size: once; D gene: -; J gene: TRBJ2-7; V gene: TRBV11-2; CDR3 DNA: TGTGCCAGCAGCGGCGCGGGCTCCTACGAGCAGTACTTC; CDR3 protein: CASSGAGSYEQYF